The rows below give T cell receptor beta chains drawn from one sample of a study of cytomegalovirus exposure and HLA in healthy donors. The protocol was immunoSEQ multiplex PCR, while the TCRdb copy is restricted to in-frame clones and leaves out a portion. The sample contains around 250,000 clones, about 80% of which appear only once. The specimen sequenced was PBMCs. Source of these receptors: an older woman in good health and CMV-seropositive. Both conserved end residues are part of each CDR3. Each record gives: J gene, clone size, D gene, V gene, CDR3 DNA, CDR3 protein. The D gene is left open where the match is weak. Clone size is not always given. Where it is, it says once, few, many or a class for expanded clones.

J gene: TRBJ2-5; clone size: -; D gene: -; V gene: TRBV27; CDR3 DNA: TGTGCCAGCAGCCCTCTTGGGACCGGGAGAGAGGGAGAGACCCAGTACTTC; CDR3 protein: CASSPLGTGREGETQYF
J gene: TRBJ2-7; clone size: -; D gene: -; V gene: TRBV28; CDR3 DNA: TGTGCCAGCAGCTTCCCACTTATTACCCCCTCCTACGAGCAGTACTTC; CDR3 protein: CASSFPLITPSYEQYF
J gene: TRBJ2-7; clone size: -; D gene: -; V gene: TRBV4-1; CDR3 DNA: TGCGCCAGCAGCCAAGACCCGCTACGGGGGTCGGGGTCCTACGAGCAGTACTTC; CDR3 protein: CASSQDPLRGSGSYEQYF
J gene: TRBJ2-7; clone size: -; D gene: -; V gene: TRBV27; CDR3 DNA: TGTGCCAGCAGTTTATGGACGGGGTTAAACGAGCAGTACTTC; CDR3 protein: CASSLWTGLNEQYF
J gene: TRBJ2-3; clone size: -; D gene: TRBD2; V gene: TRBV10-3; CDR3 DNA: TGTGCCATCAGTGGGACACTAGCGTTCAGCACAGATACGCAGTATTTT; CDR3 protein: CAISGTLAFSTDTQYF
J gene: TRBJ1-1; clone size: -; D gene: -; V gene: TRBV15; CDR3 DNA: TGTGCCACCAGCGGCGATGTGAACAGGGACGGGAACACTGAAGCTTTCTTT; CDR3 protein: CATSGDVNRDGNTEAFF
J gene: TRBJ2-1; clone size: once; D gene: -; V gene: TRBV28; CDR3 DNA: TGTGCCAGCAGTGCGCCGGGAAGAAGAAAGGATGAGCAGTTCTTC; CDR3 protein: CASSAPGRRKDEQFF
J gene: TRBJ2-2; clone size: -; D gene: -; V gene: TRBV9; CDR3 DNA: TGTGCCAGCAGCGTAGTGAGGGACAAGAACACCGGGGAGCTGTTTTTT; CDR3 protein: CASSVVRDKNTGELFF
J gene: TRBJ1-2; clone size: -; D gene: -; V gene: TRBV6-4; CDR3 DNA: TGTGCCAGCAGTGACTCACAGGGCCCGGTCTATGGCTACACCTTC; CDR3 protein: CASSDSQGPVYGYTF
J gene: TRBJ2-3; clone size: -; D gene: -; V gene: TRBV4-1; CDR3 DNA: TGCGCCAGCAGCCAAGATCTACAGGGAACTTTACGAGATACGCGGTATTTT; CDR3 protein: CASSQDLQGTLRDTRYF
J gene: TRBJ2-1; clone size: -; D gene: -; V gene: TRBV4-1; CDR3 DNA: TGCGCCAGCAGCCAAGGGATTTCAGGGAAAGGCAATGAGCAGTTCTTC; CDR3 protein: CASSQGISGKGNEQFF
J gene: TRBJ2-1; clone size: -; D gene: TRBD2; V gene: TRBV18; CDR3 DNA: TGTGCCAGCTCACCGACTAGCGTACATGAGCAGTTCTTC; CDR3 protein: CASSPTSVHEQFF
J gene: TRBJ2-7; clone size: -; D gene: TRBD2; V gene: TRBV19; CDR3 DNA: TGTGCCAGTAGGCCGGGACTAGCGGGAAACTACGAGCAGTACTTC; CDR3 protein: CASRPGLAGNYEQYF
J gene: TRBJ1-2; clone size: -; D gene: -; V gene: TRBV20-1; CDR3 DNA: TGCAGTGCTAACGGGATCTATGGCTACACCTTC; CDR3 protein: CSANGIYGYTF
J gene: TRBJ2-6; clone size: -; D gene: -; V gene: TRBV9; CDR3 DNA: TGTGCCAGCAGCTTTCTCCCAGGGTACGGGGCCAACGTCCTGACTTTC; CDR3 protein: CASSFLPGYGANVLTF
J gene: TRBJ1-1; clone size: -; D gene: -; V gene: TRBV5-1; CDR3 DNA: TGCGCCAGCAGCTGGGGTCATGCGGGGGCAGCTTTCGTGAACACTGAAGCTTTCTTT; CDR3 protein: CASSWGHAGAAFVNTEAFF
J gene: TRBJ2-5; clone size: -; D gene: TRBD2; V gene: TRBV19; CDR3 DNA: TGTGCCAGTAGGGACTTAGCGGGAGTGGAGACCCAGTACTTC; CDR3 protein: CASRDLAGVETQYF
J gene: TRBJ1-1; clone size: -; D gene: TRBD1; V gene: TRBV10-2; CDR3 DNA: TGCGCCAGCAGTGACCCGACAGGGAGTGAGACTGAAGCTTTCTTT; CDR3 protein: CASSDPTGSETEAFF
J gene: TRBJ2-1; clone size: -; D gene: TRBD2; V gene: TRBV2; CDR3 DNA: TGTGCCAGCAGTGAAGGGGCTAGCGGCACCTACAATGAGCAGTTCTTC; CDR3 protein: CASSEGASGTYNEQFF
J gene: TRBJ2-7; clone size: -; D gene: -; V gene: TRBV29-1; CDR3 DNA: TGCAGCGTTGTAAGGGACACCTCCTACGAGCAGTACTTC; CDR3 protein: CSVVRDTSYEQYF
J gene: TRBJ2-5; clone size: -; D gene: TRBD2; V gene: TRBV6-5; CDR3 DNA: TGTGCCAGCAGTTACTCCCTTACTAGCGGGACAGAGACCCAGTACTTC; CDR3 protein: CASSYSLTSGTETQYF
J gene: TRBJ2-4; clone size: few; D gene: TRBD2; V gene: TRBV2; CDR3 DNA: TGTGCCAGCCAACCCGGGCGGGCGGGAGGGCTGTACATTCAGTACTTC; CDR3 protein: CASQPGRAGGLYIQYF
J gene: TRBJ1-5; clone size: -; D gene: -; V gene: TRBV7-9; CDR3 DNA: TGTGCCAGCAGCTTAACTGATAGCAATCAGCCCCAGCATTTT; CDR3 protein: CASSLTDSNQPQHF
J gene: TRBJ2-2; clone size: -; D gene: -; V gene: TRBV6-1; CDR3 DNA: TGTGCCAGCAGTGAGAGACAGGGAGGAACCGGGGAGCTGTTTTTT; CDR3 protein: CASSERQGGTGELFF
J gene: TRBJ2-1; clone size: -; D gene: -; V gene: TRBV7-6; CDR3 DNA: TGTGCCAGCAGCTTAGGAGAGGGAAATGAGCAGTTCTTC; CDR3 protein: CASSLGEGNEQFF
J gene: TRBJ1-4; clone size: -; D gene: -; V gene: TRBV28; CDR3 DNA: TGTGCCAGCAGTTTACCCCGGGGAGAAAAACTGTTTTTT; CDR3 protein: CASSLPRGEKLFF
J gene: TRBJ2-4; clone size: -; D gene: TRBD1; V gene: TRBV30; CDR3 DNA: TGTGCCTGGAGTGTCGGGTCAGGGGGCAAAAACATTCAGTACTTC; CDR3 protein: CAWSVGSGGKNIQYF
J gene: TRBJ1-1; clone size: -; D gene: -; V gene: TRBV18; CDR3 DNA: TGTGCCAGCTCACCAGGGAGCACTAACACTGAAGCTTTCTTT; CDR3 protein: CASSPGSTNTEAFF
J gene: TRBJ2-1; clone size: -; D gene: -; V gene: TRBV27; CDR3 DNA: TGTGCCAGCATGGGGGGAGTAAGCCTCCTCTACAATGAGCAGTTCTTC; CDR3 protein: CASMGGVSLLYNEQFF
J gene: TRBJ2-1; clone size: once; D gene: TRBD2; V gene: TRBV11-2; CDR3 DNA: TGTGCCAGCAGCTTAGCGTCTACTAGCGGACATTACAATGAGCAGTTCTTC; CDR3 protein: CASSLASTSGHYNEQFF
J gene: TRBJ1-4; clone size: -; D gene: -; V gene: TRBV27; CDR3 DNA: TGTGCCAGCAGTTTACTGGGGGGGAGTGAAAAACTGTTTTTT; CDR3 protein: CASSLLGGSEKLFF